This T cell receptor (beta chain) appears in the sequencing data of a study of T-cell reconstitution after alpha-beta-depleted transplantation in children. The V gene lost 5 bases and the J gene lost 15 bases, with 14 bases spanning the gap. Germline V gene data show CDR1 as SEHNR and CDR2 as FQNEAQ (reference sequence). This CDR3 is 11 amino acids long. This clonotype appeared many times. TCRbeta library construction was performed incorporating unique molecular identifiers. TCRdb recomputed calls from the PCR reads with MiXCR, one row per CDR3 protein. The repertoire consists of a few hundred thousand distinct CDR3 sequences, with under 15% occurring once and the leading ten covering around 2.2%.

This specimen was PBMCs, mostly from graft donor cells, taken 360 days after TCRalphabeta/CD19-depleted stem cell transplant. The sequence came from a male patient between 5 and 17 years old who had a stem cell transplant for acute myeloid leukemia, so the T cells may come from the graft donor. This chain links TRBV7-9 with TRBJ2-1; no clear D. The CDR3 nucleotides read TGTGCCAGCAGCCGAGAGGCTAGAGGGTTCTTC. The encoded protein is CASSREARGFF.